This is a list of T cell receptor beta chains from one sample in a study of shared clonotypes between healthy human individuals. Sequenced by immunoSEQ multiplex PCR; TCRdb stores in-frame clones only, minus some. The sample records around 2.5 million clones, roughly 93% being singletons. Material: naive CD4+ T cells from PBMCs. These receptors were obtained from a man between 18 and 35 years old in good health. Some clones in this sample may be carry-over from other donors' samples. Each CDR3 is given without its conserved first and last residue.

TRBJ1-1,TRBV5-1,ASSLGSLYTEAF
TRBJ1-2,TRBV28,ASSVGGTGATASYGYT
TRBJ1-1,TRBV7-9,ASSSGLGGTEAF
TRBJ2-5,TRBV9,ASSAGLAAGTQY
TRBJ2-7,TRBV7-3,ASSLMPSPVNEQY
TRBJ2-5,TRBV5-1,ASSLALAGEQETQY
TRBJ1-1,TRBV6-1,ASSAKGGTEAF
TRBJ2-7,TRBV11-3,ASSPRDRSGEQY
TRBJ2-7,TRBV5-1,ASSRGTGGVEQY
TRBJ2-5,TRBV7-7,ASSPTAGGETQY